One T cell receptor (beta chain) is described in this entry. The antigen remains undetermined. Vbeta (60) and Jbeta (13) primers were used in the PCR. Profiled with immunoSEQ multiplex PCR; TCRdb holds only in-frame clones, not every one. In the table there are over 150,000 clones, around 69% of which are singletons. These data originate in a study of cytomegalovirus exposure and HLA in healthy donors. Study-level findings and limits: Most TCR sequences were seen very rarely across donors, but some public TCRs occurred in many. Cytomegalovirus association was assigned to more than 150 TCR beta chains.

Germline-derived CDR1 and CDR2 are MNHEY and SMNVEV (reference sequence). The CDR3 runs 15 residues. V lost 3 bases, J lost 2 bases, and 6 bases stayed unmatched. This receptor was taken from a woman in her 30s in good health and CMV-seronegative. The chain combines TRBV27 with TRBJ2-7, with 8 bases aligning to TRBD2. The sequenced sample consisted of PBMCs. CDR3 amino acids: CASSFLAGAAYEQYF. The CDR3 DNA reads TGTGCCAGCAGTTTTCTAGCGGGTGCAGCCTACGAGCAGTACTTC.